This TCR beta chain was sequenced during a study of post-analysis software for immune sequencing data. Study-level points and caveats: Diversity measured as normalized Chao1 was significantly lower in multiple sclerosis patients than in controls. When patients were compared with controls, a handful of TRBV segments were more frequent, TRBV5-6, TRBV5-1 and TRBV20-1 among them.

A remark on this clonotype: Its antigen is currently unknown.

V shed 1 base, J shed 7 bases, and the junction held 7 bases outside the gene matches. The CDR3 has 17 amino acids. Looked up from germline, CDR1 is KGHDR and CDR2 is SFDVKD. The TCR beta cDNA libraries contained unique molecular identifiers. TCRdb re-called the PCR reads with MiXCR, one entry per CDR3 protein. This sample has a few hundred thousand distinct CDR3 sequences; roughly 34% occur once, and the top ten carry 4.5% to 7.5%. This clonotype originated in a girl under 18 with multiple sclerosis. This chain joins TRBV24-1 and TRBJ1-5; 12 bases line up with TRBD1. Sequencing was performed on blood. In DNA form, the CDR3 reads TGTGCCACCAGTGATTTAAGGGGACAGGGGGCGCGGCAGCCCCAGCATTTT. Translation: CATSDLRGQGARQPQHF.